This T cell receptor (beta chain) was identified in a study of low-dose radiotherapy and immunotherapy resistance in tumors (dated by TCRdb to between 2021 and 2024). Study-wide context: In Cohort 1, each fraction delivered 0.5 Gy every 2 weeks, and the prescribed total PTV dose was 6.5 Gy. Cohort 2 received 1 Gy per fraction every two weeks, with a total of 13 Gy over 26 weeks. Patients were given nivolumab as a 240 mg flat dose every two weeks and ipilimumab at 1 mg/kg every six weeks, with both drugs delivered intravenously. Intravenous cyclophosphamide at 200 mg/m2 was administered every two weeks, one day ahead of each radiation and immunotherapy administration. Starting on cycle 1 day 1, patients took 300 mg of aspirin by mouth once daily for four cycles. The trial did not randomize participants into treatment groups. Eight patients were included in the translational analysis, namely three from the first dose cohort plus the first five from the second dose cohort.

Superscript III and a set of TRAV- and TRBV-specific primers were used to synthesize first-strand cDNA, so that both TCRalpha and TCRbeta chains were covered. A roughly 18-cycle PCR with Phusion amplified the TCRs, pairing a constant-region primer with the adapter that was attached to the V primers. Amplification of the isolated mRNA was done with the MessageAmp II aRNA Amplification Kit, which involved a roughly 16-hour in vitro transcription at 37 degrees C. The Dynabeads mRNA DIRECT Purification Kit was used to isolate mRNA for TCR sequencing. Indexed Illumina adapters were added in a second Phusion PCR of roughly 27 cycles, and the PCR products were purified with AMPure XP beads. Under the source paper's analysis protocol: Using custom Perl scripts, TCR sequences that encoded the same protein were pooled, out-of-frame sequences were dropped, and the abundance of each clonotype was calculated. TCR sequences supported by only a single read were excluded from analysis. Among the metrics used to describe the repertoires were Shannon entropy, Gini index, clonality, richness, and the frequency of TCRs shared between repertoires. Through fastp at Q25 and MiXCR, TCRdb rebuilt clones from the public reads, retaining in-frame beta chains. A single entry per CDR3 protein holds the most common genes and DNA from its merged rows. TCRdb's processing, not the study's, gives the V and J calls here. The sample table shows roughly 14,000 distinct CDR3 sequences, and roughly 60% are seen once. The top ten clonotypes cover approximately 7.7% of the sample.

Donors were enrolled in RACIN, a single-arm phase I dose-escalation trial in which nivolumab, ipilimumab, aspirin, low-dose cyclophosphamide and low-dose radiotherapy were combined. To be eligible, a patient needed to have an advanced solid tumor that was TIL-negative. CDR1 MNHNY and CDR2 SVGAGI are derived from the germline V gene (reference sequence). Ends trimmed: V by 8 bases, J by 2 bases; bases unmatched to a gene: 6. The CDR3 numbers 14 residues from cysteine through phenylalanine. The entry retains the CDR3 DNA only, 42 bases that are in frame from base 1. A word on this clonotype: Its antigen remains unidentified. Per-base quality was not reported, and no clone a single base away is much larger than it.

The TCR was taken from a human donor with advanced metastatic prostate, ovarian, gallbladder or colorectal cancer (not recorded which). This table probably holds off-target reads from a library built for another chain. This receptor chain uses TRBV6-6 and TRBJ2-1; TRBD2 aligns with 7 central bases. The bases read TGTGCCAGCTCAACTCTAGCGGCCTACAATGAGCAGTTCTTC. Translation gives CASSTLAAYNEQFF.